This TCR beta chain was captured in a study of blood T cells in healthy people across ages. Broader study findings: PBMC samples, being unsorted, prevented any conclusive comparison of naive and antigen-experienced cells.

Then a second PCR, running about 6 to 12 cycles, was carried out with a sample-barcoded 5' primer and a J-beta primer mix. TCRdb itself ran the 5' RACE reads through MiXCR, one entry per CDR3 protein. The table has hundreds of thousands of distinct CDR3 sequences, approximately 59% seen once. V lost 3 bases, J lost 2 bases, and 4 bases stayed unmatched. The germline V gene has CDR1 SGHRS and CDR2 YFSETQ. CDR3 length: 14 amino acids. Details on this clonotype: Its antigen is unidentified.

The material sequenced was blood. The chain recombines TRBV5-1 with TRBJ2-5, with 7 positions matching TRBD2. The source of this sequence is a man aged 55-75 years in good health. CDR3 protein: CASSSGTKQETQYF. CDR3 DNA sequence: TGCGCCAGCAGCTCCGGGACTAAGCAAGAGACCCAGTACTTC.